This is a list of T cell receptor beta chains from one sample in a study of control samples from healthy donors and cancer patients. Only in-frame clones appear in the TCRdb table, and some are missing; sequencing was by immunoSEQ multiplex PCR. The table includes 95,000 to 100,000 clones, roughly 91% detected once. Material: blood. These receptor sequences come from a man under 40 in good health. Both conserved end residues are trimmed from each CDR3. A clone size is listed for some rows: how often the clone was seen (once, few, many), or a class if it is expanded.

v_call clone_size cdr3_aa
TRBV6-5 NA ASRLSNQAF
TRBV11-2 NA ASSLGLASSYEQY
TRBV18 NA ASSPPGKRDGYT
TRBV2 once ASSDRDRGETQY
TRBV12-3/TRBV12-4 NA ASSLTGYTQY
TRBV5-1 NA ASSPGTGINQPQH
TRBV10-3 once AISDGLAAADTQY
TRBV7-2 NA ASSLGRRTYNEQF
TRBV6-4 NA ASSWVYTDTQY
TRBV6-5 NA ASSPGDRGPEAF
TRBV4-1 NA ASSQVDMGFLNGELF
TRBV2 NA ASSESVGGRQPQH
TRBV3-1/TRBV3-2 NA ASSLTGTNEKLF
TRBV2 NA ASKTRGGTGTDTQY
TRBV2 few ASSEGTGGGAF
TRBV6-6 NA ASSYGGGGTQY
TRBV5-5 NA ASSLGPPGAGGGEKLF
TRBV2 NA ASSEVAGTPNYGYT
TRBV6-6 once ASRGKGTGETQY
TRBV29-1 NA SVEDLQSGYT
TRBV19 NA ASSIYPDRGDQPQH
TRBV15 NA ATSRGNIYGYT
TRBV6-5 NA ASRLDRGLGAF
TRBV19 NA ASSISGTGTDTQY
TRBV27 NA ASSLQTPFEIYSEQY
TRBV10-3 NA AIRTGGNTEAF
TRBV19 few ASSMRAEEVNTEAF
TRBV28 NA ASRTGRTEAF
TRBV19 many ASSIKWTGVPRPQH
TRBV7-8 NA ASSLGTGFTEAF
TRBV27 NA ASSFVRNSPLH
TRBV11-2 once ASSLTTGAQNEQF
TRBV4-1 NA ASSQLQDTRETQY
TRBV6-2/TRBV6-3 NA ASSDRGRLGYT
TRBV6-4 once ASSDSTYNSPLH
TRBV3-1/TRBV3-2 NA ASSQDLTSGRSYEQY
TRBV6-4 once ASSEQGSEPQH
TRBV21-1 NA ASSKTCSSRANVLT
TRBV6-2/TRBV6-3 NA ASSSAGFGELF
TRBV19 NA ASSQGEGAYSETQY
TRBV28 once ASTGLAFEQY
TRBV9 NA ASSVLQGESGGYT
TRBV27 NA ASGVPGVGNTIY
TRBV6-6 NA ASSYPGQGRPEAF
TRBV3-1/TRBV3-2 NA ASSQVSGLGSGNTIY
TRBV30 NA ASGTESNSPLH
TRBV27 NA ASSPRALGTEAF
TRBV2 NA ASRGTVGNQPQH
TRBV9 NA ASSVGAASGTYYNEQF
TRBV7-9 NA ASIGDRGLTEAF
TRBV28 NA ASRPQGGNYGYT
TRBV5-6 NA ASSLATVTATYGYT
TRBV6-1 NA ASSVRATRDSTDTQY
TRBV7-9 NA ASSIQEQETQY
TRBV10-2 few ASSESTAGELF
TRBV5-4 NA ASSSEGRSTDTQY
TRBV5-6 once ASSPGFGSPLH
TRBV4-1 NA ASSQERQGGSDTQY
TRBV6-2/TRBV6-3 NA ASSELAGAGANVLT